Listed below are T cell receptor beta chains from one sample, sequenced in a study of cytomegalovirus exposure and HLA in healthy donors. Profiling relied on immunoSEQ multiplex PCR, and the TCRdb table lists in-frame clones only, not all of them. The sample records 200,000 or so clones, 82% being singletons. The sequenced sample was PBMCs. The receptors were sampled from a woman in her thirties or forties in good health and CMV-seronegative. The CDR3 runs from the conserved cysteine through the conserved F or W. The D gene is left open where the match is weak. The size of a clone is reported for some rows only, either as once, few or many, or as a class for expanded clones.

cdr3_aa: CAISEGGGYNQPQHF
cdr3_nt: TGTGCCATCAGTGAGGGGGGGGGCTACAATCAGCCCCAGCATTTT
j_call: TRBJ1-5
d_call: .
clone_size: .
v_call: TRBV10-3

cdr3_aa: CASSLTDRAHYGYTF
cdr3_nt: TGTGCCAGCTCACTAACGGACAGGGCTCATTATGGCTACACCTTC
j_call: TRBJ1-2
d_call: TRBD1
clone_size: once
v_call: TRBV18

cdr3_aa: CASSHGGVQNTEAFF
cdr3_nt: TGTGCCAGCAGCCATGGGGGCGTCCAGAACACTGAAGCTTTCTTT
j_call: TRBJ1-1
d_call: .
clone_size: .
v_call: TRBV9

cdr3_aa: CASSTEREGDTDTQYF
cdr3_nt: TGTGCCAGCAGTACTGAGCGGGAGGGTGACACAGATACGCAGTATTTT
j_call: TRBJ2-3
d_call: TRBD2
clone_size: once
v_call: TRBV25-1

cdr3_aa: CASSEGGVGRAYEKLFF
cdr3_nt: TGTGCCAGCAGCGAGGGGGGGGTTGGCAGGGCTTACGAAAAACTGTTTTTT
j_call: TRBJ1-4
d_call: .
clone_size: few
v_call: TRBV9

cdr3_aa: CASRPHRGIGELFF
cdr3_nt: TGTGCCAGCCGACCGCACAGGGGAATCGGGGAGCTGTTTTTT
j_call: TRBJ2-2
d_call: TRBD1
clone_size: .
v_call: TRBV27

cdr3_aa: CASSPRAGPADTQYF
cdr3_nt: TGTGCCAGCAGCCCTCGAGCGGGTCCGGCAGATACGCAGTATTTT
j_call: TRBJ2-3
d_call: .
clone_size: once
v_call: TRBV7-8

cdr3_aa: CAWTAAGFQPQHF
cdr3_nt: TGTGCCTGGACCGCGGCGGGTTTCCAGCCCCAGCATTTT
j_call: TRBJ1-5
d_call: .
clone_size: .
v_call: TRBV30

cdr3_aa: CASSQRQGINEQFF
cdr3_nt: TGTGCCAGCAGCCAACGACAGGGCATCAATGAGCAGTTCTTC
j_call: TRBJ2-1
d_call: TRBD1
clone_size: few
v_call: TRBV14

cdr3_aa: CASSGSRGRNTEAFF
cdr3_nt: TGTGCCAGCAGCGGTTCCAGGGGGAGAAACACTGAAGCTTTCTTT
j_call: TRBJ1-1
d_call: TRBD1
clone_size: .
v_call: TRBV9

cdr3_aa: CASSPSYQAFF
cdr3_nt: TGTGCCAGCTCACCGTCGTATCAAGCTTTCTTT
j_call: TRBJ1-1
d_call: .
clone_size: .
v_call: TRBV18

cdr3_aa: CASSIVRWTRWLYEQYF
cdr3_nt: TGTGCCAGTAGTATAGTCCGCTGGACTAGGTGGCTCTACGAGCAGTACTTC
j_call: TRBJ2-7
d_call: TRBD2
clone_size: once
v_call: TRBV19

cdr3_aa: CASSLHQGAHEQYF
cdr3_nt: TGTGCCAGCAGCTTGCATCAGGGGGCCCACGAGCAGTACTTC
j_call: TRBJ2-7
d_call: TRBD1
clone_size: .
v_call: TRBV5-5

cdr3_aa: CASRTAGTGTFGSQYF
cdr3_nt: TGTGCCAGCAGAACCGCCGGGACAGGGACGTTCGGTTCCCAGTACTTC
j_call: TRBJ2-5
d_call: TRBD1
clone_size: .
v_call: TRBV7-3

cdr3_aa: CATSRVAGAYGYTF
cdr3_nt: TGTGCCACCAGCAGAGTCGCAGGGGCCTATGGCTACACCTTC
j_call: TRBJ1-2
d_call: .
clone_size: .
v_call: TRBV15

cdr3_aa: CASSFGGVNTEAFF
cdr3_nt: TGTGCCAGCAGTTTCGGAGGGGTGAACACTGAAGCTTTCTTT
j_call: TRBJ1-1
d_call: .
clone_size: .
v_call: TRBV27

cdr3_aa: CAWRRMKTANYGYTF
cdr3_nt: TGTGCCTGGAGAAGAATGAAGACAGCAAACTATGGCTACACCTTC
j_call: TRBJ1-2
d_call: .
clone_size: few
v_call: TRBV30

cdr3_aa: CASLEGDRRINGYTF
cdr3_nt: TGTGCCAGCCTGGAGGGGGACAGGCGAATCAATGGCTACACCTTC
j_call: TRBJ1-2
d_call: TRBD1
clone_size: .
v_call: TRBV7-3

cdr3_aa: CASRPDRGRSATNEKLFF
cdr3_nt: TGTGCCAGCAGACCGGACAGGGGGCGATCGGCAACTAATGAAAAACTGTTTTTT
j_call: TRBJ1-4
d_call: TRBD1
clone_size: .
v_call: TRBV27

cdr3_aa: CASSWTAGVGSYEQYF
cdr3_nt: TGCGCCAGCAGCTGGACGGCAGGGGTCGGCTCCTACGAGCAGTACTTC
j_call: TRBJ2-7
d_call: .
clone_size: .
v_call: TRBV4-1

cdr3_aa: CASSLSRDEQFF
cdr3_nt: TGTGCCAGCAGCTTAAGCAGGGATGAGCAGTTCTTC
j_call: TRBJ2-1
d_call: .
clone_size: once
v_call: TRBV7-6

cdr3_aa: CASSQDSWSYNEQFF
cdr3_nt: TGCGCCAGCAGCCAAGATAGTTGGAGCTACAATGAGCAGTTCTTC
j_call: TRBJ2-1
d_call: .
clone_size: .
v_call: TRBV4-1

cdr3_aa: CASSRSGTGKETQYF
cdr3_nt: TGTGCCAGCAGCCGATCCGGGACAGGGAAGGAGACCCAGTACTTC
j_call: TRBJ2-5
d_call: TRBD1
clone_size: .
v_call: TRBV7-9

cdr3_aa: CASSSGMSRELFF
cdr3_nt: TGCGCCAGCAGCTCAGGGATGAGCAGGGAGCTGTTTTTT
j_call: TRBJ2-2
d_call: .
clone_size: .
v_call: TRBV5-1

cdr3_aa: CASSYNRNTEAFF
cdr3_nt: TGTGCCAGCAGCTATAACAGGAACACTGAAGCTTTCTTT
j_call: TRBJ1-1
d_call: .
clone_size: .
v_call: TRBV14

cdr3_aa: CAWRGLNYGYTF
cdr3_nt: TGTGCCTGGAGGGGGCTGAACTATGGCTACACCTTC
j_call: TRBJ1-2
d_call: .
clone_size: .
v_call: TRBV30

cdr3_aa: CASSLWTGGNQPQHF
cdr3_nt: TGTGCCAGCAGCTTGTGGACAGGGGGGAATCAGCCCCAGCATTTT
j_call: TRBJ1-5
d_call: TRBD1
clone_size: few
v_call: TRBV5-6

cdr3_aa: CASSLGGGAYEQYF
cdr3_nt: TGTGCCAGCAGTTTAGGAGGGGGCGCCTACGAGCAGTACTTC
j_call: TRBJ2-7
d_call: .
clone_size: .
v_call: TRBV27

cdr3_aa: CASKQGFSTYEQYF
cdr3_nt: TGTGCCAGCAAACAGGGTTTTAGTACCTACGAGCAGTACTTC
j_call: TRBJ2-7
d_call: .
clone_size: .
v_call: TRBV6-5

cdr3_aa: CASAAEGNSGNTIYF
cdr3_nt: TGTGCCAGCGCAGCGGAGGGAAATTCCGGAAACACCATATATTTT
j_call: TRBJ1-3
d_call: .
clone_size: .
v_call: TRBV19

cdr3_aa: CASSHGLAGLYEQYF
cdr3_nt: TGTGCCAGTAGTCATGGACTAGCGGGACTCTACGAGCAGTACTTC
j_call: TRBJ2-7
d_call: TRBD2
clone_size: .
v_call: TRBV19

cdr3_aa: CASSLWRRLSPGANVLTF
cdr3_nt: TGTGCCAGCTCACTCTGGCGGCGGCTCTCACCTGGGGCCAACGTCCTGACTTTC
j_call: TRBJ2-6
d_call: .
clone_size: .
v_call: TRBV18

cdr3_aa: CASSFLWTALFTDTQYF
cdr3_nt: TGTGCCAGCAGCTTTCTATGGACAGCCCTCTTCACAGATACGCAGTATTTT
j_call: TRBJ2-3
d_call: .
clone_size: .
v_call: TRBV5-4

cdr3_aa: CASSRLAVTYNEQFF
cdr3_nt: TGTGCCAGCAGCCGACTAGCGGTTACATACAATGAGCAGTTCTTC
j_call: TRBJ2-1
d_call: TRBD2
clone_size: .
v_call: TRBV27

cdr3_aa: CASSLVVSSGRVRETQYF
cdr3_nt: TGTGCCAGCAGCTTAGTCGTTAGTAGCGGGAGGGTCAGAGAGACCCAGTACTTC
j_call: TRBJ2-5
d_call: TRBD2
clone_size: .
v_call: TRBV7-2

cdr3_aa: CATSDTGATNEKLFF
cdr3_nt: TGTGCCACCTCAGATACAGGGGCGACTAATGAAAAACTGTTTTTT
j_call: TRBJ1-4
d_call: TRBD1
clone_size: .
v_call: TRBV19

cdr3_aa: CASSLYSQNEQFF
cdr3_nt: TGTGCCAGCAGCTTATACAGCCAGAATGAGCAGTTCTTC
j_call: TRBJ2-1
d_call: .
clone_size: .
v_call: TRBV7-3

cdr3_aa: CASSLLGGPNYGYTF
cdr3_nt: TGCGCCAGCAGCCTCCTGGGAGGTCCTAACTATGGCTACACCTTC
j_call: TRBJ1-2
d_call: .
clone_size: .
v_call: TRBV5-1

cdr3_aa: CSVPTPIPTDTQYF
cdr3_nt: TGCAGCGTTCCGACTCCCATCCCCACAGATACGCAGTATTTT
j_call: TRBJ2-3
d_call: .
clone_size: .
v_call: TRBV29-1

cdr3_aa: CASSRSTVNGNTIYF
cdr3_nt: TGTGCCAGCAGTAGATCGACAGTAAACGGAAACACCATATATTTT
j_call: TRBJ1-3
d_call: .
clone_size: .
v_call: TRBV6-5

cdr3_aa: CTSSPGQQLHYGYTF
cdr3_nt: TGCACCAGCAGCCCGGGACAGCAGCTACACTATGGCTACACCTTC
j_call: TRBJ1-2
d_call: .
clone_size: once
v_call: TRBV1

cdr3_aa: CASSRASGRSSYEQYF
cdr3_nt: TGTGCCAGCAGCCGGGCCAGCGGGAGGTCCTCCTACGAGCAGTACTTC
j_call: TRBJ2-7
d_call: TRBD2
clone_size: .
v_call: TRBV13

cdr3_aa: CASSLTVNTEAFF
cdr3_nt: TGTGCCAGCAGTCTGACAGTGAACACTGAAGCTTTCTTT
j_call: TRBJ1-1
d_call: .
clone_size: .
v_call: TRBV28

cdr3_aa: CAWKVSSGSIGAKNIQYF
cdr3_nt: TGTGCCTGGAAAGTTTCTAGCGGGAGTATCGGAGCCAAAAACATTCAGTACTTC
j_call: TRBJ2-4
d_call: TRBD2
clone_size: .
v_call: TRBV30

cdr3_aa: CASSFGTSGHRSDTQYF
cdr3_nt: TGTGCCAGCAGCTTTGGGACTAGCGGGCATAGGTCAGATACGCAGTATTTT
j_call: TRBJ2-3
d_call: TRBD2
clone_size: once
v_call: TRBV5-8

cdr3_aa: CASSPGYRGNQPQHF
cdr3_nt: TGTGCCAGCTCACCAGGCTACAGGGGGAATCAGCCCCAGCATTTT
j_call: TRBJ1-5
d_call: TRBD1
clone_size: .
v_call: TRBV18

cdr3_aa: CASSRNTGQETQYF
cdr3_nt: TGTGCCAGCAGCCGAAACACAGGGCAAGAGACCCAGTACTTC
j_call: TRBJ2-5
d_call: .
clone_size: few
v_call: TRBV7-7

cdr3_aa: CASRDRGTNYGYTF
cdr3_nt: TGTGCCAGCAGGGACAGGGGCACTAACTATGGCTACACCTTC
j_call: TRBJ1-2
d_call: TRBD1
clone_size: once
v_call: TRBV27

cdr3_aa: CASSNFNHNEQFF
cdr3_nt: TGTGCCAGCAGCAACTTCAACCACAATGAGCAGTTCTTC
j_call: TRBJ2-1
d_call: .
clone_size: .
v_call: TRBV14